This T cell receptor (beta chain) was documented in a study of blood T cell repertoires in COVID-19. Across the whole study: The origin of the acute and convalescent COVID-19 samples was the United States, Italy and Spain. Sample material is recorded as cDNA or gDNA derived from T cells, B-cell-depleted T cells, or PBMCs.

In the source study's methods: Estimates of nucleated cell counts were drawn from the amplification of reference gene primers. Profiling relied on immunoSEQ multiplex PCR, and the TCRdb table lists in-frame clones only, not all of them. Clonal size and the V and J genes are those of that table, whereas D and trimming came from the DNA. The table lists about 270,000 clones, 70% to 90% of them singletons. Germline-derived CDR1 and CDR2 are MNHEY and SVGAGI. Trimming cost V 5 bases and J 6 bases; bases outside gene matches: 7. The CDR3 loop spans 15 amino acids. The material sequenced was peripheral blood. The V and J genes are TRBV6-5 and TRBJ1-1; 12 bases align to TRBD1. The TCR originated in a woman in her sixties or seventies with acute or convalescent COVID-19. CDR3 nucleotide sequence: TGTGCCAGCAGTACCCGGGACAGGGGGCCGGCTGAAGCTTTCTTT. Translating gives CASSTRDRGPAEAFF.